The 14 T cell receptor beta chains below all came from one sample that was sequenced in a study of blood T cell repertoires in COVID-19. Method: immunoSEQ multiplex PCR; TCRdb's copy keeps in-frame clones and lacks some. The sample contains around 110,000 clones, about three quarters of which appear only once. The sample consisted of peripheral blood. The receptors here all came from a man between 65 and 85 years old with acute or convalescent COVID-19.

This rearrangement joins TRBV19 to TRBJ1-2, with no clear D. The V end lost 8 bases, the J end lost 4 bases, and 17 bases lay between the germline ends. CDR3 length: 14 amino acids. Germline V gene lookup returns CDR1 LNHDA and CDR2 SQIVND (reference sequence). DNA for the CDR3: TGTGCCAGTCGGCCCGCGGGAGGCTCCTATGGCTACACCTTC. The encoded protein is CASRPAGGSYGYTF.

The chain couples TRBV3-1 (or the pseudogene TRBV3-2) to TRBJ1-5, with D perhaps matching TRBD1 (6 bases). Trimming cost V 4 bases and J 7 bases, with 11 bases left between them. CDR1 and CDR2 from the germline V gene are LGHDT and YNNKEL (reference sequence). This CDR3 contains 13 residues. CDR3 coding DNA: TGTGCCAGCAGCCGGGACACCCGACAGCCCCAGCATTTT. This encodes CASSRDTRQPQHF.

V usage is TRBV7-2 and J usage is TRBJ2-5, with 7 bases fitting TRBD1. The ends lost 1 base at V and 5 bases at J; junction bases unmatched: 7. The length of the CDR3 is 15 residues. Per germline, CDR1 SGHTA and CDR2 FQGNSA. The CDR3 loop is CASSLDLVRGETQYF. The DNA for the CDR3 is TGTGCCAGCAGCTTAGATTTAGTCAGGGGGGAGACCCAGTACTTC.

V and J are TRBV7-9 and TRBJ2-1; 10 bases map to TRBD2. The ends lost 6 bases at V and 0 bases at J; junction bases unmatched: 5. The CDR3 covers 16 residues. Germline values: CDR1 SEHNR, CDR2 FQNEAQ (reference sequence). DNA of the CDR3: TGTGCCAGCAGTTTGATAGCGGGGGGCTCCTACAATGAGCAGTTCTTC. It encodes CASSLIAGGSYNEQFF.

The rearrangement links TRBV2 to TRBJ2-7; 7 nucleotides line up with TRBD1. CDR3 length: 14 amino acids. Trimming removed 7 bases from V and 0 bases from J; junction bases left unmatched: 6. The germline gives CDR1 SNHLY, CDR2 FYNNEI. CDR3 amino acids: CASKRGLNSYEQYF. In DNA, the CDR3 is TGTGCCAGCAAAAGGGGGCTAAACTCCTACGAGCAGTACTTC.

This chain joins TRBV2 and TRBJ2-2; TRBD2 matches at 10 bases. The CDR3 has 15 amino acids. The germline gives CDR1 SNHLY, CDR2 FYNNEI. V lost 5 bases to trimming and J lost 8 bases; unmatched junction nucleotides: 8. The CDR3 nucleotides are TGTGCCAGCAGTCCATCTACTAGCGGGGCAGGGGAGCTGTTTTTT. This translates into CASSPSTSGAGELFF.

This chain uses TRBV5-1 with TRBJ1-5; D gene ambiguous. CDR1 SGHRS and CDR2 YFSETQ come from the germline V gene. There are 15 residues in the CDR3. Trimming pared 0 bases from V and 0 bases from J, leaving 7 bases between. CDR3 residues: CASSLAGNSNQPQHF. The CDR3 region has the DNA TGCGCCAGCAGCTTGGCCGGGAATAGCAATCAGCCCCAGCATTTT.

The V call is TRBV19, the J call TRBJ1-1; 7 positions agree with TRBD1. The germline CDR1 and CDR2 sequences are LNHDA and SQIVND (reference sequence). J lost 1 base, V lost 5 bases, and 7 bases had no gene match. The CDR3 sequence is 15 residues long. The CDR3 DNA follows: TGTGCCAGTAGTGCGGCCGGGACAGCGAACACTGAAGCTTTCTTT. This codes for CASSAAGTANTEAFF. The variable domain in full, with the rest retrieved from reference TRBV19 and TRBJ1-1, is DGGITQSPKYLFRKEGQNVTLSCEQNLNHDAMYWYRQDPGQGLRLIYYSQIVNDFQKGDIAEGYSVSREKKESFPLTVTSAQKNPTAFYLCASSAAGTANTEAFFGQGTRLTVV.

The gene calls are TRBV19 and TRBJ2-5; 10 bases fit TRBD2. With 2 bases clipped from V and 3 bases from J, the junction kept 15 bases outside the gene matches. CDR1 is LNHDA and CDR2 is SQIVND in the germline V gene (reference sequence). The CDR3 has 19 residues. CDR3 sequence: CASSISWLAGVGRKETQYF. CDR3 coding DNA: TGTGCCAGTAGTATATCGTGGCTAGCGGGGGTTGGAAGAAAAGAGACCCAGTACTTC.

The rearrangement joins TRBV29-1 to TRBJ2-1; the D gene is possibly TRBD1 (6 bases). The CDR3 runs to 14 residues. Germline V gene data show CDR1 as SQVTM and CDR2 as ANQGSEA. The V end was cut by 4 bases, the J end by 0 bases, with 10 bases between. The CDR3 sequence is CSVAGTNSYNEQFF. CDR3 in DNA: TGCAGCGTTGCCGGGACAAACTCCTACAATGAGCAGTTCTTC.

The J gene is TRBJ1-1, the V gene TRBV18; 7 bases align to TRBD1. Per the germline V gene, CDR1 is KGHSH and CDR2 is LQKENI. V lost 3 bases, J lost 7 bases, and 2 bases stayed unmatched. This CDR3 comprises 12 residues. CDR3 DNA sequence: TGTGCCAGCTCACCGACAGGGAGTGAAGCTTTCTTT. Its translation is CASSPTGSEAFF.

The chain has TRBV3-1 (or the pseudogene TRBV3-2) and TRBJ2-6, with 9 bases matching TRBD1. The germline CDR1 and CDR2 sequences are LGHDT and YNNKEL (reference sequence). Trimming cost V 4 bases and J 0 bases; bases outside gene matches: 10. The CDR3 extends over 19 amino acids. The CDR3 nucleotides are TGTGCCAGCAGCCCTATTGAGGGACAGGGAGTCTCTGGGGCCAACGTCCTGACTTTC. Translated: CASSPIEGQGVSGANVLTF.

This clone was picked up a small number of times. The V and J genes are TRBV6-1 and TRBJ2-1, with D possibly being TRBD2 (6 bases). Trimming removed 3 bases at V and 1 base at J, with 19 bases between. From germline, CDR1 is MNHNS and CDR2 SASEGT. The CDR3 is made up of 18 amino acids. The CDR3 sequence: CASSDPQRFGGSYNEQFF. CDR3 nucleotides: TGTGCCAGCAGTGATCCGCAGAGGTTCGGGGGATCCTACAATGAGCAGTTCTTC.

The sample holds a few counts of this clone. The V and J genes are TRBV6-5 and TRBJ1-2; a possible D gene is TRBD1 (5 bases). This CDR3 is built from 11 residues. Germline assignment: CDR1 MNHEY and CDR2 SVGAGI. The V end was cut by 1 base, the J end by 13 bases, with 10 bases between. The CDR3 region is CASSYFGQVTF. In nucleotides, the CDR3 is TGTGCCAGCAGTTACTTCGGACAAGTCACCTTC.